Included here is one T cell receptor beta chain sequence, with context. These data are taken from a study of blood T cell repertoires in COVID-19. Across the whole study: Collection of acute and convalescent COVID-19 samples took place in the United States, Italy and Spain. T cells, B-cell-depleted T cells, or PBMCs supplied cDNA or gDNA.

This CDR3 is 14 amino acids long. V trimming: 3 bases; J trimming: 6 bases; junction bases outside the gene matches: 8. Germline-derived CDR1 and CDR2 are DFQATT and SNEGSKA (reference sequence). Original data processing: Reference gene primer amplification gave estimated nucleated cell counts. Sequencing used immunoSEQ multiplex PCR; TCRdb keeps in-frame clones, though not all of them. That table gives V, J and clone size, and the DNA gave D and trimming. The table shows more than 250,000 clones, with 83% occurring only once. Sequenced sample: peripheral blood. This receptor was obtained from a man in his 60s who had recovered from COVID-19. This chain links TRBV20-1 with TRBJ2-7, with TRBD2 matching 10 bases. CDR3 protein: CSASILAGVGEQYF. The CDR3 DNA sequence: TGCAGTGCTAGTATTCTAGCGGGAGTTGGCGAGCAGTACTTC.